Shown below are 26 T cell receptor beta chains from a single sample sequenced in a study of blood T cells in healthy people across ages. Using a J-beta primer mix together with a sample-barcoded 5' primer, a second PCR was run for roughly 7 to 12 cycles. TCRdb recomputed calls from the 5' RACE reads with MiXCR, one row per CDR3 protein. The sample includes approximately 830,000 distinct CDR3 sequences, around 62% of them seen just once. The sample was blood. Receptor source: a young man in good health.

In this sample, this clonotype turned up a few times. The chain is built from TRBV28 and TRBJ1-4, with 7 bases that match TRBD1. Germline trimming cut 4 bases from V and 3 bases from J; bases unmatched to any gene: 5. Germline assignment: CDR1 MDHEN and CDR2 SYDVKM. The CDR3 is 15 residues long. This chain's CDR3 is CASSSAGGPNEKLFF. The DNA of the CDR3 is TGTGCCAGCAGTTCGGCAGGGGGGCCTAATGAAAAACTGTTTTTT. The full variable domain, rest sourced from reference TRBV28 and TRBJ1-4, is DVKVTQSSRYLVKRTGEKVFLECVQDMDHENMFWYRQDPGLGLRLIYFSYDVKMKEKGDIPEGYSVSREKKERFSLILESASTNQTSMYLCASSSAGGPNEKLFFGSGTQLSVL.

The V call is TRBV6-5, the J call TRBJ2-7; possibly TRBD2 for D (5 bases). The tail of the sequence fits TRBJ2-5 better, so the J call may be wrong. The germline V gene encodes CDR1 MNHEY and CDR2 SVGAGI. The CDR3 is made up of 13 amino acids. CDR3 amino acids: CASTPGYRETQYF. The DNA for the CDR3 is TGTGCCAGCACCCCGGGGTATCGAGAGACCCAGTACTTC.

The CDR3 region is CASSLTGTRGEQYF. The DNA of the CDR3 is TGTGCCAGCAGCTTAACCGGGACACGCGGCGAGCAGTACTTC. The rearrangement joins TRBV7-2 to TRBJ2-7, with a weak D call TRBD1 (6 bases). V dropped 2 bases and J dropped 6 bases, with 14 bases sitting between them. CDR3 length equals 14 residues. Germline V gene data show CDR1 as SGHTA and CDR2 as FQGNSA.

This chain's CDR3 is CASSEPHRITYEQYF. CDR3 coding DNA: TGTGCCAGCAGTGAACCCCACCGTATCACCTACGAGCAGTACTTC. This chain uses TRBV6-1 with TRBJ2-7; D is ambiguous. CDR1 and CDR2 from the germline V gene are MNHNS and SASEGT. V was cut by 2 bases and J by 2 bases, with 13 bases left in between. The CDR3 sequence is 15 residues long.

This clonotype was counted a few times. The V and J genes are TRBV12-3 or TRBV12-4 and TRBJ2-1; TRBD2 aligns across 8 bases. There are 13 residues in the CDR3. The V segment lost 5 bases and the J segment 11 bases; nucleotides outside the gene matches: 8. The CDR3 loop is CASSETTSEQQFF. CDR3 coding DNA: TGTGCCAGCAGTGAGACGACTAGCGAGCAGCAGTTCTTC.

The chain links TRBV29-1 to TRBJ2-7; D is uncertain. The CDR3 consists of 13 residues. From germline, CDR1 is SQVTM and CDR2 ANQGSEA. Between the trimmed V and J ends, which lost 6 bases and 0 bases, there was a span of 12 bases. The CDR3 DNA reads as TGCAGCGTGCGTATGTGGCGCTCCTACGAGCAGTACTTC. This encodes CSVRMWRSYEQYF.

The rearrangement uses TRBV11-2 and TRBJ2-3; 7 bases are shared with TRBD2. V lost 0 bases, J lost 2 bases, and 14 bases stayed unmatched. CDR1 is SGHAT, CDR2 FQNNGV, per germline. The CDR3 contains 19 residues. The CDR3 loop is CASSLDRGGPPSFTDTQYF. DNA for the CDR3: TGTGCCAGCAGCTTAGATAGGGGAGGGCCACCTAGCTTCACAGATACGCAGTATTTT.

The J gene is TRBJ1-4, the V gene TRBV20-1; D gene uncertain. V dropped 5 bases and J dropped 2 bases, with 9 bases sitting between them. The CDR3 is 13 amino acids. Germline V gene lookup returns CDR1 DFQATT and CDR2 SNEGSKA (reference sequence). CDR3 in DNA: TGCAGTGCTGCGGGGTGGACTAATGAAAAACTGTTTTTT. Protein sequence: CSAAGWTNEKLFF.

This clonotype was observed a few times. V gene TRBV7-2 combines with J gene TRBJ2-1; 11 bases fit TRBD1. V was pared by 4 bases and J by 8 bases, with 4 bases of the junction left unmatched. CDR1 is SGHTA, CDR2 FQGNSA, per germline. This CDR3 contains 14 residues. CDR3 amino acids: CASSYGQGAYEQFF. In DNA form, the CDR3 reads TGTGCCAGCAGCTACGGACAGGGGGCGTATGAGCAGTTCTTC.

CDR3 protein: CASSPVRANNEQFF. The CDR3 coding sequence is TGTGCCAGCAGCCCCGTTAGGGCGAACAATGAGCAGTTCTTC. This chain links TRBV6-5 with TRBJ2-1; the D is unclear. This CDR3 region has 14 residues. With 6 bases removed from V and 5 bases from J, the gap between germline ends came to 14 bases. CDR1 MNHEY and CDR2 SVGAGI come from the germline V gene.

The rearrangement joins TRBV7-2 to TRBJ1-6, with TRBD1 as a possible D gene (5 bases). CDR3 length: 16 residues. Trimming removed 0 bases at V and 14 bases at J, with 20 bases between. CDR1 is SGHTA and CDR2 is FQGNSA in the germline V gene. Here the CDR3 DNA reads TGTGCCAGCAGCTTAGCTTCAGGCGCTGACCCCAGGGCCCTCCACTTT. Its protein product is CASSLASGADPRALHF.

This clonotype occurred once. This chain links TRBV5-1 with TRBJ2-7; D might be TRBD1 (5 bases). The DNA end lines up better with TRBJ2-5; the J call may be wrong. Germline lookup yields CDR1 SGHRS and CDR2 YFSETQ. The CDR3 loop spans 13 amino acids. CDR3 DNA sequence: TGCGCCAGCAGCTCTCAGGGCTTGGAGACCCAGTACTTC. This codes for CASSSQGLETQYF.

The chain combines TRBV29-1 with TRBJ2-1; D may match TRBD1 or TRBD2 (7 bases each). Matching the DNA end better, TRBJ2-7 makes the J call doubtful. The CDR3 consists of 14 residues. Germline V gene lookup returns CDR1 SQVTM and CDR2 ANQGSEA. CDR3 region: CSVEVQGGGNEQYF. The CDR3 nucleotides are TGCAGCGTTGAAGTGCAGGGGGGGGGCAATGAGCAGTACTTC.

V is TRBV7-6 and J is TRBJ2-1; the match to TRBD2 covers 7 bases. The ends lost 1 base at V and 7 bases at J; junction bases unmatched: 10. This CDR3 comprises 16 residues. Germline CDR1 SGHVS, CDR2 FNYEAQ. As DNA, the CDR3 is TGTGCCAGCAGCTTAGGCGGCGGGGGACTCTGGAATGAGCAGTTCTTC. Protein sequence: CASSLGGGGLWNEQFF.

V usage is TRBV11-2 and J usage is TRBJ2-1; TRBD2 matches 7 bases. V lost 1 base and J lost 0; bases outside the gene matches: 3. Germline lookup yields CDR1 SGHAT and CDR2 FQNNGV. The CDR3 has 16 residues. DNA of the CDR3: TGTGCCAGCAGCTTAGTACCGGGGGGCTCCTACAATGAGCAGTTCTTC. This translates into CASSLVPGGSYNEQFF.

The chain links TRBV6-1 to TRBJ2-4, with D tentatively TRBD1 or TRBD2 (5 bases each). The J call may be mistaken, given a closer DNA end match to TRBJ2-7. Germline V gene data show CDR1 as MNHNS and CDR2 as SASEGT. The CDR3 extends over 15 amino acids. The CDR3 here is CASSEEDLGGFEQYF. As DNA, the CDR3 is TGTGCCAGCAGTGAAGAGGATCTTGGGGGATTCGAGCAGTACTTC.

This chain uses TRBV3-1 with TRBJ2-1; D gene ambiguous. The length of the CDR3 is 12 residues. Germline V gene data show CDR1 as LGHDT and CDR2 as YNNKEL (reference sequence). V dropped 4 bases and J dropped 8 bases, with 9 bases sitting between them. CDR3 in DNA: TGTGCCAGCAGCCCCAAAGGTGATGAGCAGTTCTTC. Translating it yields CASSPKGDEQFF.

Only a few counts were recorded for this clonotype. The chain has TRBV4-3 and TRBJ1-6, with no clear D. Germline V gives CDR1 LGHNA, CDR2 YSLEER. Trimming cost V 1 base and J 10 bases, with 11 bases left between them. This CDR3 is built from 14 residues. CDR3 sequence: CASSQGRPISPLHF. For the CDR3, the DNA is TGCGCCAGCAGCCAAGGCAGGCCGATATCACCCCTCCACTTT.

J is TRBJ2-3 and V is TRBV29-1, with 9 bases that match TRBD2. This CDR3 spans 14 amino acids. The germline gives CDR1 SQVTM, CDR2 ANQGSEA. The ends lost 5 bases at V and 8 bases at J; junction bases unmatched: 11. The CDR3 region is CSVSSGGMKGTQYF. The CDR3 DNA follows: TGCAGCGTTTCCAGCGGGGGGATGAAGGGTACGCAGTATTTT.

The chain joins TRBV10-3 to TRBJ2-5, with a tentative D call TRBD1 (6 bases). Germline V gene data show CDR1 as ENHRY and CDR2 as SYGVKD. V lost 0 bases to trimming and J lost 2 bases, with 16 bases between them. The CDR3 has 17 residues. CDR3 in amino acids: CAISESGTTQGQETQYF. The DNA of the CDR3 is TGTGCCATCAGTGAGTCCGGGACCACCCAGGGGCAAGAGACCCAGTACTTC.

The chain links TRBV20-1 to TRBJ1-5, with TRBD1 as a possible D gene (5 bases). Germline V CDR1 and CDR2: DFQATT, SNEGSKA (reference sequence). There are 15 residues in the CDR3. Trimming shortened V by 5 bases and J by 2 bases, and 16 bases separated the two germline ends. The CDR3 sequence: CSALAVGTGNQPQHF. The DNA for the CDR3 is TGCAGTGCTCTTGCGGTGGGGACGGGCAATCAGCCCCAGCATTTT.

CDR3 loop: CSAELGNQPQHF. The DNA for the CDR3 is TGCAGTGCAGAATTAGGCAATCAGCCCCAGCATTTT. V and J are TRBV20-1 and TRBJ1-5, with D unclear. The length of the CDR3 is 12 residues. CDR1 is DFQATT, CDR2 SNEGSKA, per germline (reference sequence). V was clipped by 6 bases and J by 2 bases, with 8 bases between them.

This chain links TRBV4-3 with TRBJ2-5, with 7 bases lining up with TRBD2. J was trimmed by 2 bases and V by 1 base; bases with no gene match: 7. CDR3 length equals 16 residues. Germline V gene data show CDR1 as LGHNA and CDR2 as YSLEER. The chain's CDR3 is CASSQGPASGQETQYF. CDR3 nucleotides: TGCGCCAGCAGCCAAGGGCCTGCTAGCGGACAAGAGACCCAGTACTTC.

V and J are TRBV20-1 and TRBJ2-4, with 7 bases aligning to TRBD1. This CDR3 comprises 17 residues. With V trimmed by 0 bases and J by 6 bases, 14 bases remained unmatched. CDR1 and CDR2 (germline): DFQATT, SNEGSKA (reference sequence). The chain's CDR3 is CSARDGDRVGFGNIQYF. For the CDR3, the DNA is TGCAGTGCTAGAGACGGTGACAGGGTTGGTTTCGGAAACATTCAGTACTTC.

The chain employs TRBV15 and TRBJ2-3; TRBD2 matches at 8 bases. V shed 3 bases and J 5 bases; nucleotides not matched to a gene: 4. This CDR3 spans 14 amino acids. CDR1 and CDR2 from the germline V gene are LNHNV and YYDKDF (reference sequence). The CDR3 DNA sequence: TGTGCCACCAGCAGCGGGGGGGCGAGAGATACGCAGTATTTT. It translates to CATSSGGARDTQYF.

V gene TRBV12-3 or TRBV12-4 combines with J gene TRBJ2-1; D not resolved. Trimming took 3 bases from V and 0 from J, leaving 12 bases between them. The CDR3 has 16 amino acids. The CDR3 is CASSFWAASSYNEQFF. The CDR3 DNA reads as TGTGCCAGCAGTTTTTGGGCGGCAAGCTCCTACAATGAGCAGTTCTTC.